The rows below give T cell receptor beta chains drawn from one sample of a study of blood T cell repertoires in COVID-19. Repertoires were generated with immunoSEQ multiplex PCR, while TCRdb's copy carries only in-frame clones and drops some. The table includes about 250,000 clones, about nine tenths detected once. Input material: peripheral blood. These receptors came from a man aged 30 to 39 with COVID-19, enrolled during active disease. The CDR3 runs from the conserved cysteine through the conserved F or W. Fields, in order: J gene, D gene, clone size, V gene, CDR3 protein, CDR3 DNA. A D gene is named only where the DNA matches it firmly. Where a row states a size, it is once, few, many or the class of an expanded clone; other rows omit it.

>TRBJ1-5|-|-|TRBV6-5
CASSREGGNQPQHF
TGTGCCAGCAGTAGGGAGGGTGGCAATCAGCCCCAGCATTTT
>TRBJ2-1|TRBD2|-|TRBV20-1
CSVTSGHEQFF
TGCAGTGTTACTAGCGGCCATGAGCAGTTCTTC
>TRBJ1-2|-|-|TRBV7-2
CASTEQPSPSGYTF
TGTGCCAGCACCGAACAGCCTTCCCCATCGGGCTACACCTTC
>TRBJ2-2|TRBD2|-|TRBV6-2/TRBV6-3
CASSFAGGGVGELFF
TGTGCCAGCAGTTTTGCGGGGGGAGGCGTCGGGGAGCTGTTTTTT
>TRBJ2-1|-|-|TRBV5-5
CASSLEQSSYNEQFF
TGTGCCAGCAGCTTGGAACAAAGCTCCTACAATGAGCAGTTCTTC
>TRBJ1-1|TRBD1|-|TRBV7-9
CASSFYRDSEAFF
TGTGCCAGCAGCTTCTACCGGGACAGTGAAGCTTTCTTT
>TRBJ1-1|-|-|TRBV30
CAWKSTENTEAFF
TGTGCCTGGAAATCGACTGAGAACACTGAAGCTTTCTTT
>TRBJ2-5|-|-|TRBV28
CASSKNRDEPQETQYF
TGTGCCAGCAGTAAAAACAGGGACGAACCTCAAGAGACCCAGTACTTC
>TRBJ2-5|-|-|TRBV7-2
CASSAGARGGRGETQYF
TGTGCCAGCAGCGCGGGGGCTCGCGGGGGCCGGGGGGAGACCCAGTACTTC
>TRBJ1-5|TRBD1|-|TRBV2
CASTPTGGVNQPQHF
TGTGCCAGCACTCCAACAGGGGGCGTCAATCAGCCCCAGCATTTT
>TRBJ2-7|-|-|TRBV5-6
CASRSDMSPYEQYF
TGTGCCAGCAGATCAGACATGTCCCCCTACGAGCAGTACTTC
>TRBJ2-1|TRBD1|-|TRBV5-4
CASSRDRGSYNEQFF
TGTGCCAGCAGTAGGGACAGGGGGTCCTACAATGAGCAGTTCTTC
>TRBJ2-1|TRBD1|-|TRBV3-1/TRBV3-2
CASSQASGGFDEQFF
TGTGCCAGCAGCCAAGCTTCAGGGGGCTTCGATGAGCAGTTCTTC
>TRBJ1-1|TRBD1|-|TRBV6-6
CASSYQQGVTTEAFF
TGTGCCAGCAGTTACCAACAGGGGGTTACTACTGAAGCTTTCTTT
>TRBJ1-2|-|-|TRBV5-4
CASSLAFSGGFGYTF
TGTGCCAGCAGCTTGGCCTTCTCCGGGGGGTTTGGCTACACCTTC
>TRBJ2-1|TRBD2|-|TRBV6-4
CASSTSGGPNEQFF
TGTGCCAGCAGTACAAGCGGGGGACCGAATGAGCAGTTCTTC
>TRBJ2-7|-|-|TRBV30
CAWSVGGWGEQYF
TGTGCCTGGAGTGTAGGAGGGTGGGGCGAGCAGTACTTC
>TRBJ1-5|-|-|TRBV19
CASRSRGEGNQPQHF
TGTGCCAGTAGGAGCCGCGGGGAGGGCAATCAGCCCCAGCATTTT
>TRBJ1-5|-|-|TRBV3-1/TRBV3-2
CASSQGRTGNQPQHF
TGTGCCAGCAGCCAGGGGAGGACGGGCAATCAGCCCCAGCATTTT
>TRBJ2-1|TRBD2|-|TRBV4-1
CASSRPGASGATIYNEQFF
TGCGCCAGCAGCCGCCCAGGGGCTAGCGGGGCTACCATTTACAATGAGCAGTTCTTC
>TRBJ1-6|-|-|TRBV10-3
CAIRNNAGLRSGSPLHF
TGTGCCATCAGGAACAACGCGGGACTCCGTAGTGGGTCACCCCTCCACTTT
>TRBJ2-1|TRBD2|once|TRBV6-6
CASIGRGIVNEQFF
TGTGCCAGCATAGGGCGGGGGATTGTGAATGAGCAGTTCTTC
>TRBJ1-6|-|-|TRBV30
CAWSEEGSPLHF
TGTGCCTGGAGTGAGGAGGGCTCACCCCTCCACTTT
>TRBJ1-3|TRBD1|-|TRBV19
CASSWGQGSGNTIYF
TGTGCCAGTAGTTGGGGACAGGGCTCTGGAAACACCATATATTTT
>TRBJ2-3|TRBD2|-|TRBV5-6
CASSNQGLGGGKGTDTQYF
TGTGCCAGCAGTAACCAGGGACTGGGCGGGGGTAAGGGCACAGATACGCAGTATTTT
>TRBJ2-2|TRBD2|-|TRBV11-1
CASSPPGRGPGELFF
TGTGCCAGCAGTCCGCCAGGGAGGGGTCCCGGGGAGCTGTTTTTT
>TRBJ2-1|TRBD2|-|TRBV5-4
CASSLISGTSLRNEQFF
TGTGCCAGCAGCTTGATATCTGGGACTAGCCTCAGGAATGAGCAGTTCTTC
>TRBJ1-1|TRBD1|-|TRBV12-3/TRBV12-4
CASSQQQGAEAFF
TGTGCCAGCAGTCAGCAACAGGGGGCTGAAGCTTTCTTT
>TRBJ1-4|-|-|TRBV6-1
CASSDSRVSAEKLFF
TGTGCCAGCAGTGATTCGAGGGTTTCTGCTGAAAAACTGTTTTTT
>TRBJ2-7|TRBD1|once|TRBV5-6
CASSPGDSPYEQYF
TGTGCCAGCAGCCCCGGGGACAGTCCCTACGAGCAGTACTTC
>TRBJ1-2|-|-|TRBV7-3
CASSSILSEGVSYGYTF
TGTGCCAGCAGCTCAATATTGTCCGAGGGCGTGAGCTATGGCTACACCTTC